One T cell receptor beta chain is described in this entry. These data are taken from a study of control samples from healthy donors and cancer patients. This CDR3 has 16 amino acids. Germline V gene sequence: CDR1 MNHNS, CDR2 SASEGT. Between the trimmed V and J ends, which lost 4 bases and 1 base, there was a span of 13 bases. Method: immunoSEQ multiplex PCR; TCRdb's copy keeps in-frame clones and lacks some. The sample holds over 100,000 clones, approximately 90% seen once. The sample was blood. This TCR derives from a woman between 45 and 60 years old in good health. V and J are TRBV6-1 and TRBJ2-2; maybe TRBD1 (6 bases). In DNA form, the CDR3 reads TGTGCCAGCAGTGTGTGGGCAGGGGTGAACACCGGGGAGCTGTTTTTT. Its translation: CASSVWAGVNTGELFF.